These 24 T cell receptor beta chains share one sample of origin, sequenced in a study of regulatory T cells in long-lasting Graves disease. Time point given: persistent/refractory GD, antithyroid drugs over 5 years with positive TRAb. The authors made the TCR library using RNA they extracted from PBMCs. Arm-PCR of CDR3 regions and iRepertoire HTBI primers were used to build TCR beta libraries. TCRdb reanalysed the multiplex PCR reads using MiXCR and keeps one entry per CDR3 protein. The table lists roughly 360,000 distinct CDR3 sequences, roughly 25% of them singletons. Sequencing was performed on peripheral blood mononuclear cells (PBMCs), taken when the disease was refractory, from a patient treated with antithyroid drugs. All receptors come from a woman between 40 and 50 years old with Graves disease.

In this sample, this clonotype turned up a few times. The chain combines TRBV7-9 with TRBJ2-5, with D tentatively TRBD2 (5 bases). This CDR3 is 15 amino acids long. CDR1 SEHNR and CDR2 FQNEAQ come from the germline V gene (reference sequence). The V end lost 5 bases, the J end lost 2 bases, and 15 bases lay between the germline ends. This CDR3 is CASSLSSLGQETQYF. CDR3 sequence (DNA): TGTGCCAGCAGCCTATCTAGCTTGGGACAAGAGACCCAGTACTTC. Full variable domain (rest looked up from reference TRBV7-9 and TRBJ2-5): DTGVSQNPRHKITKRGQNVTFRCDPISEHNRLYWYRQTLGQGPEFLTYFQNEAQLEKSRLLSDRFSAERPKGSFSTLEIQRTEQGDSAMYLCASSLSSLGQETQYFGPGTRLLVL.

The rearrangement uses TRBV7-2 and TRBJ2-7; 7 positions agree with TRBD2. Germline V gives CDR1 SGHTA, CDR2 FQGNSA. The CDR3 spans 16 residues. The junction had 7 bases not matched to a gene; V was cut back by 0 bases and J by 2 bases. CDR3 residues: CASSLASIAGTYEQYF. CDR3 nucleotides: TGTGCCAGCAGCTTAGCATCGATAGCGGGTACCTACGAGCAGTACTTC.

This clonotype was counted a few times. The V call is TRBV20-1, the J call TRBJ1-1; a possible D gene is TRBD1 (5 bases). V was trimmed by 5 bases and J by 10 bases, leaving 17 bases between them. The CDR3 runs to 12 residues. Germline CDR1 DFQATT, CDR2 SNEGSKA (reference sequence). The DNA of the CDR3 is TGCAGTGCTCCGGGGACCCCCGCGCCAGCTTTCTTT. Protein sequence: CSAPGTPAPAFF.

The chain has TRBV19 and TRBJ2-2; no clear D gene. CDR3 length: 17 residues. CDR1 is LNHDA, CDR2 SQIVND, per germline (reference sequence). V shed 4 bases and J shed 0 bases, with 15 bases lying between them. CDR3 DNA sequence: TGTGCCAGTAGTAGGCCCGAAGCAGCAGCGAACACCGGGGAGCTGTTTTTT. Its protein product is CASSRPEAAANTGELFF.

CDR3 sequence (DNA): TGTGCCAGCAGCTTGGTTTCAGGAGATCAGCCCCAGCATTTT. This sequence encodes CASSLVSGDQPQHF. V usage is TRBV5-5 and J usage is TRBJ1-5, with no clear D. CDR1 is SGHKS, CDR2 YYEKEE, per germline (reference sequence). V was pared by 0 bases and J by 5 bases, with 9 bases between. CDR3 length equals 14 residues.

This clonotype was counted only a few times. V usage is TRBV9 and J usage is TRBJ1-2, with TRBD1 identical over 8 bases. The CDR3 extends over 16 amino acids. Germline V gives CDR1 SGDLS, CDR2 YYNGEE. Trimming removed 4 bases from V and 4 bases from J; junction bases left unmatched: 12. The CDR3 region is CASSTRTAGGSYGYTF. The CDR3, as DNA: TGTGCCAGCAGCACACGAACCGCAGGGGGCAGCTATGGCTACACCTTC.

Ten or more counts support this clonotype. CDR3 sequence: CATSKWGLAGGYEQYF. CDR3 sequence (DNA): TGTGCCACCAGCAAATGGGGACTAGCGGGAGGGTACGAGCAGTACTTC. V gene TRBV15 combines with J gene TRBJ2-7; 16 nucleotides match TRBD2. The germline CDR1 and CDR2 sequences are LNHNV and YYDKDF (reference sequence). J lost 4 bases, V lost 4 bases, and 4 bases had no gene match. The CDR3 is 16 amino acids.

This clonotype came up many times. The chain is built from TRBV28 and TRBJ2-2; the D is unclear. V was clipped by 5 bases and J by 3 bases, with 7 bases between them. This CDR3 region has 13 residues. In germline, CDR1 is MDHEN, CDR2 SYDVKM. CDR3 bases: TGTGCCAGCAGTATCCAAGACACCGGGGAGCTGTTTTTT. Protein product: CASSIQDTGELFF.

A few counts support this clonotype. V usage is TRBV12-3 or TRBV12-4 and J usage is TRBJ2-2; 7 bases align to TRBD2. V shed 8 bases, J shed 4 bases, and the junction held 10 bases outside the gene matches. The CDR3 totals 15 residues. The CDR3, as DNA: TGTGCCAGCGGGTCAACTAGCGCGGCCACCGGGGAGCTGTTTTTT. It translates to CASGSTSAATGELFF.

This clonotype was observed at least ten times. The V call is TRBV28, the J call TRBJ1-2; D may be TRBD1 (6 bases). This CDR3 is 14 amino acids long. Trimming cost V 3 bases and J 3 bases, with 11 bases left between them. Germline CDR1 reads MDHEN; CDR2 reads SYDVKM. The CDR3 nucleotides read TGTGCCAGCAGTTTGGGGGGGCTGGACTATGGCTACACCTTC. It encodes CASSLGGLDYGYTF.

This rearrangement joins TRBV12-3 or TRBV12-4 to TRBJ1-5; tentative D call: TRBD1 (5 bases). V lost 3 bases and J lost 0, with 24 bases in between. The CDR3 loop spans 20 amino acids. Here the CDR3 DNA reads TGTGCCAGCAGTTTCAAAGTTCCAGGGATTGGGGGGTATAGCAATCAGCCCCAGCATTTT. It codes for CASSFKVPGIGGYSNQPQHF.

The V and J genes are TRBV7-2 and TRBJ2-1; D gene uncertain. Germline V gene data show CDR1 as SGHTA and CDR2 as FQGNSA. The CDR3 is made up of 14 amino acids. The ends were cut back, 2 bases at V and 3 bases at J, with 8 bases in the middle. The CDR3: CASSLQAGYNEQFF. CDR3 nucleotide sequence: TGTGCCAGCAGCTTACAGGCAGGCTACAATGAGCAGTTCTTC.

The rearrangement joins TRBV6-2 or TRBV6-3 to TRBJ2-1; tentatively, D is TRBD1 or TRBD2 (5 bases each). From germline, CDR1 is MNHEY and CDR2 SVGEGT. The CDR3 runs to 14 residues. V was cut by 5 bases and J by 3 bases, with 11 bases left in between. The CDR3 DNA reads TGTGCCAGCAGTGATTGGGGGTTCTACAATGAGCAGTTCTTC. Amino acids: CASSDWGFYNEQFF.

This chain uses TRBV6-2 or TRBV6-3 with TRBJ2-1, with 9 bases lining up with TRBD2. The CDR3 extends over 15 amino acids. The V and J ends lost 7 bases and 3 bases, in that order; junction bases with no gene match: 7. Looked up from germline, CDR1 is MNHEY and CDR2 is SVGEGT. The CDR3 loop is CASTLSGRFYNEQFF. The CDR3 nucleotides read TGTGCCAGCACCCTGAGCGGGAGGTTCTACAATGAGCAGTTCTTC.

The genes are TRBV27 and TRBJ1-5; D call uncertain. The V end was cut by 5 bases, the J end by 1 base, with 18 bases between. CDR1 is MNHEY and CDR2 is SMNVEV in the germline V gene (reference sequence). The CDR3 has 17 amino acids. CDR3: CASSPWGGLLSNQPQHF. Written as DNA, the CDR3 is TGTGCCAGCAGTCCCTGGGGAGGGTTGTTGAGCAATCAGCCCCAGCATTTT.

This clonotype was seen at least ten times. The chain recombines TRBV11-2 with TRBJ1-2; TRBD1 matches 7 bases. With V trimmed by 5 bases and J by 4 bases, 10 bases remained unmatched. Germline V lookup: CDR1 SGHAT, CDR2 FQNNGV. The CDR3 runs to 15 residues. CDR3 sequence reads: CASSPSGTALYGYTF. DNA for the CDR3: TGTGCCAGCAGCCCTAGCGGGACAGCCCTCTATGGCTACACCTTC.

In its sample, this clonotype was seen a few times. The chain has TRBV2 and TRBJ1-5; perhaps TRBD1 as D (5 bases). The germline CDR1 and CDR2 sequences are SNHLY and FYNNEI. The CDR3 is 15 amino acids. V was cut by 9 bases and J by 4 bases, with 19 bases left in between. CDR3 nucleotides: TGTGCCAGTGCTCCGGGACTTGGAACGAATCAGCCCCAGCATTTT. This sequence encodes CASAPGLGTNQPQHF. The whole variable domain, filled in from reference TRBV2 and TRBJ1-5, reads EPEVTQTPSHQVTQMGQEVILRCVPISNHLYFYWYRQILGQKVEFLVSFYNNEISEKSEIFDDQFSVERPDGSNFTLKIRSTKLEDSAMYFCASAPGLGTNQPQHFGDGTRLSIL.

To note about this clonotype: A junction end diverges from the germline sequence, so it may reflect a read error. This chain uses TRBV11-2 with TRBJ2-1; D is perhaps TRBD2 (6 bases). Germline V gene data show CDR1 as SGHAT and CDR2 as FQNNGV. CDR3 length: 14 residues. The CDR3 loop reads CARSSRLGYNEQFF. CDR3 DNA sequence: TGTGCCAGGAGCTCTAGACTAGGTTACAATGAGCAGTTCTTC. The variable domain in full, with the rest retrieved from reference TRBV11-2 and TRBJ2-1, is EAGVAQSPRYKIIEKRQSVAFWCNPISGHATLYWYQQILGQGPKLLIQFQNNGVVDDSQLPKDRFSAERLKGVDSTLKIQPAKLEDSAVYLCARSSRLGYNEQFFGPGTRLTVL.

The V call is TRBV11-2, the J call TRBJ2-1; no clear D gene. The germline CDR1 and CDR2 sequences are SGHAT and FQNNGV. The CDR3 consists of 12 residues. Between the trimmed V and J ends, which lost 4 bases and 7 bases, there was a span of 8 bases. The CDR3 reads CASSYLENEQFF. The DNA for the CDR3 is TGTGCCAGCAGCTACCTCGAGAATGAGCAGTTCTTC.

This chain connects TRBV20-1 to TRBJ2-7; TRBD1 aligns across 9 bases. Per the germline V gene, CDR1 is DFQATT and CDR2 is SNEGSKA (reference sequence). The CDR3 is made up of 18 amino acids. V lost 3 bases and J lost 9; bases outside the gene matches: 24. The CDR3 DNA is TGCAGTGCTAGCCACCCCGGGACAGGGAAGTTGTTTGAGTATGTGCAGTACTTC. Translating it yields CSASHPGTGKLFEYVQYF.

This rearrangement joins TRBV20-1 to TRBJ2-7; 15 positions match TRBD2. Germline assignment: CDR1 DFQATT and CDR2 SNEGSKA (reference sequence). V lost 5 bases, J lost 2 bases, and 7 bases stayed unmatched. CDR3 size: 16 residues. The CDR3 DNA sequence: TGCAGTGCTCAAGGGACTAGCGGGAGGTTCACCTACGAGCAGTACTTC. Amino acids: CSAQGTSGRFTYEQYF.

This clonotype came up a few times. Here the CDR3 DNA reads TGTGCCACCAGCAGAGATCCCTTAGGGGACGAGCAGTACTTC. It yields the protein CATSRDPLGDEQYF. This chain joins TRBV15 and TRBJ2-7, with D possibly TRBD1 on 5 matching bases. Germline V lookup: CDR1 LNHNV, CDR2 YYDKDF (reference sequence). Trimming cost V 0 bases and J 5 bases, with 11 bases left between them. This CDR3 spans 14 amino acids.

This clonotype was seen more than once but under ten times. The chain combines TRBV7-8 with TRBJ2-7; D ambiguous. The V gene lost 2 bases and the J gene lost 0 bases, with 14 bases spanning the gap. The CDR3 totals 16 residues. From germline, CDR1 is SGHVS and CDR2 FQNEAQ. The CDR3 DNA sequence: TGTGCCAGCAGCTTATTGCGGTTTCCGAGCTCCTACGAGCAGTACTTC. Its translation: CASSLLRFPSSYEQYF.

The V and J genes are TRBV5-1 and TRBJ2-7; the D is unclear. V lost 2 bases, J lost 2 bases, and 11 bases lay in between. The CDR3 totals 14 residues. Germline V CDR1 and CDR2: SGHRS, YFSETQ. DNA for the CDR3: TGCGCCAGCAGCTTTTATCCCTCCGCCTACGAGCAGTACTTC. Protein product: CASSFYPSAYEQYF.